Detailed here is one T cell receptor (beta chain). The record originates from a study of blood T cell repertoires in COVID-19. TCRdb's table, derived via immunoSEQ multiplex PCR, lists solely in-frame clones and lacks some. The sample has about 230,000 clones, just over 85% seen once. The V and J ends lost 6 bases and 2 bases, in that order; junction bases with no gene match: 6. This CDR3 has 16 residues. From germline, CDR1 is SNHLY and CDR2 FYNNEI. The receptor was isolated from a man in his fifties with COVID-19, enrolled during active disease. The sequencing sample was made of peripheral blood. This chain links TRBV2 with TRBJ2-2; TRBD1 aligns across 10 bases. CDR3 DNA sequence: TGTGCCAGCAGGACCGGGACAGGGGTTAACACCGGGGAGCTGTTTTTT. It is translated as CASRTGTGVNTGELFF.